This paragraph covers one TCR beta chain sequence. The method was immunoSEQ multiplex PCR; TCRdb's version includes in-frame clones alone and lacks a portion of them. The sample lists 60,000 or so clones, approximately 80% seen once, with 3% to 4.5% in the top ten. This sample is part of a study of OX40 agonist ivuxolimab in advanced cancers. Germline assignment: CDR1 MNHEY and CDR2 SMNVEV (reference sequence). CDR3 size: 13 residues. The receptor was derived from an adult with an advanced solid tumor such as melanoma, head and neck, liver or kidney cancer. The specimen comprised CD4+ or CD8+ T cells sorted from blood, sampled in a trial of the OX40 agonist ivuxolimab. The chain carries TRBV27 and TRBJ2-5; TRBD2 matches at 9 bases. With the DNA end fitting TRBJ2-7 better, the J assignment may be wrong. In DNA, the CDR3 is TGTGCCAGCAGTTTAACTAGCGGGTACGAGCAGTACTTC. Translated, it gives CASSLTSGYEQYF.